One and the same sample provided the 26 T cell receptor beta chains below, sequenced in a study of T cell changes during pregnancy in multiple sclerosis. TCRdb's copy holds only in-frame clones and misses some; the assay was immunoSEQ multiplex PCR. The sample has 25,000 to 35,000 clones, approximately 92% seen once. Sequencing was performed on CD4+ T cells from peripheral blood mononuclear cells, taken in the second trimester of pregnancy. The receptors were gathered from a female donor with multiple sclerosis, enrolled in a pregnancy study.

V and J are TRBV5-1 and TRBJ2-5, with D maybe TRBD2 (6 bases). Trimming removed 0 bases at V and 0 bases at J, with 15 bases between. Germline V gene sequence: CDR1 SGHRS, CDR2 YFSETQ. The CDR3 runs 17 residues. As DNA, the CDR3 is TGCGCCAGCAGCTTGGGGGTAGTGTCTAGCGACCAAGAGACCCAGTACTTC. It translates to CASSLGVVSSDQETQYF.

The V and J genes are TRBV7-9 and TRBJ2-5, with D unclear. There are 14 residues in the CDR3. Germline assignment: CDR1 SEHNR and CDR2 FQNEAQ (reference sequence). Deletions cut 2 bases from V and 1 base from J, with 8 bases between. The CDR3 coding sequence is TGTGCCAGCAGCTTAAGAGGAGTCCAAGAGACCCAGTACTTC. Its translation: CASSLRGVQETQYF. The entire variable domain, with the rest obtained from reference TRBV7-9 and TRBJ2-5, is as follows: DTGVSQNPRHKITKRGQNVTFRCDPISEHNRLYWYRQTLGQGPEFLTYFQNEAQLEKSRLLSDRFSAERPKGSFSTLEIQRTEQGDSAMYLCASSLRGVQETQYFGPGTRLLVL.

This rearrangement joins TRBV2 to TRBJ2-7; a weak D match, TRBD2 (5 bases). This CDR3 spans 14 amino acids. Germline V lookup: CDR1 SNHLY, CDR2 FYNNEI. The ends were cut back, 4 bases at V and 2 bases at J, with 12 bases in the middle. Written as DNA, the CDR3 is TGTGCCAGCAGTGGGAACGGGGTAACCTACGAGCAGTACTTC. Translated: CASSGNGVTYEQYF.

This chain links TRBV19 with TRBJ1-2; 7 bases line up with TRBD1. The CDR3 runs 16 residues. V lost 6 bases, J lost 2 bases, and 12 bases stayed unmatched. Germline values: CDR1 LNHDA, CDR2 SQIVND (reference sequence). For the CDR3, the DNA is TGTGCCAGTAGCCTAACGACGACAGGGCGCAACTATGGCTACACCTTC. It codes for CASSLTTTGRNYGYTF.

In DNA, the CDR3 is TGCGCCAGCAGCCCAGTTTATCCGTTTGCTAACTATGGCTACACCTTC. It encodes CASSPVYPFANYGYTF. The J gene is TRBJ1-2, the V gene TRBV4-3; no clear D gene. Germline V gives CDR1 LGHNA, CDR2 YSLEER. This CDR3 region has 16 residues. Between the trimmed V and J ends, which lost 4 bases and 0 bases, there was a span of 15 bases.

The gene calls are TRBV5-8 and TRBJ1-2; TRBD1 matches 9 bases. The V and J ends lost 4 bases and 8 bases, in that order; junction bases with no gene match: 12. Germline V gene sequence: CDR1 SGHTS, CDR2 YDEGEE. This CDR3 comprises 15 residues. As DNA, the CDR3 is TGTGCCAGCAGCCTAGGACTACAGGGGGCTTTGGGCTACACCTTC. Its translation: CASSLGLQGALGYTF.

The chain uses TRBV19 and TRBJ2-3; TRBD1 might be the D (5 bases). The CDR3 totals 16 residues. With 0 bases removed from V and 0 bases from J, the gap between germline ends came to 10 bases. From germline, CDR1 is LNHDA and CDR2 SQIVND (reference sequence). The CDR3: CASSIDGAASTDTQYF. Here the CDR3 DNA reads TGTGCCAGTAGTATAGATGGGGCAGCAAGCACAGATACGCAGTATTTT.

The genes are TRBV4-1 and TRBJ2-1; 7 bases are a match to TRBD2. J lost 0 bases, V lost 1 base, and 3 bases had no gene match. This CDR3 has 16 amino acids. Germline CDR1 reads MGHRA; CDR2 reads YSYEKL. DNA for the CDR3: TGCGCCAGCAGCCAAGGGACGGGGGGCTCCTACAATGAGCAGTTCTTC. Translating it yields CASSQGTGGSYNEQFF.

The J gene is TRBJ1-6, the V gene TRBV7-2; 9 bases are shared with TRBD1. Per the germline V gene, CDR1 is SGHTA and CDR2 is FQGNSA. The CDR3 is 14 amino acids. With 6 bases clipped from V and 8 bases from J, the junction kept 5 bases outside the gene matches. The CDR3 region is CASRKTGGYSPLHF. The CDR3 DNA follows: TGTGCCAGCAGAAAGACAGGGGGTTATTCACCCCTCCACTTT.

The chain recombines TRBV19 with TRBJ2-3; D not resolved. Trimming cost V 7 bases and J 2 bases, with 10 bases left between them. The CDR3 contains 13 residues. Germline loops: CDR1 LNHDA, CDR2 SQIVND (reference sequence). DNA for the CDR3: TGTGCCAGTAACCCGGGTTCCACAGATACGCAGTATTTT. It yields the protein CASNPGSTDTQYF.

CDR3 protein: CASSLLAGGAETQYF. The CDR3 DNA sequence: TGTGCCAGCAGTCTCCTAGCGGGGGGTGCGGAGACCCAGTACTTC. This chain links TRBV2 with TRBJ2-5, with 11 bases that match TRBD2. This CDR3 has 15 residues. Trimming took 5 bases from V and 5 from J; bases not matched to a gene: 7. CDR1 is SNHLY, CDR2 FYNNEI, per germline.

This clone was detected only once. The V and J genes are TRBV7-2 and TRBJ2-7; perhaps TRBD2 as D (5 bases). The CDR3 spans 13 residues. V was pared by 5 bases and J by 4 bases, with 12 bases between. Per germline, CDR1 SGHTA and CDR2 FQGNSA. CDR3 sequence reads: CASSPTGWYEQYF. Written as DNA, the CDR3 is TGTGCCAGCAGCCCCACGGGGTGGTACGAGCAGTACTTC.

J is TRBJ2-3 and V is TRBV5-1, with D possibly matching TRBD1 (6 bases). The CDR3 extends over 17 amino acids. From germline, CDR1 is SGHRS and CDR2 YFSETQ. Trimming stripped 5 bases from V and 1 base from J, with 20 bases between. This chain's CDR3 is CASSSGTTQGRTDTQYF. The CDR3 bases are TGCGCCAGCAGTTCCGGGACGACTCAGGGGCGCACAGATACGCAGTATTTT.

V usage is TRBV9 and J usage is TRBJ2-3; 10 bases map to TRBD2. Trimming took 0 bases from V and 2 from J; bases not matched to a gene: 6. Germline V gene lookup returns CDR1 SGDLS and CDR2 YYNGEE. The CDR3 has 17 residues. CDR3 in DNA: TGTGCCAGCAGCGTAGGAGTTAGCGGGGGGCACACAGATACGCAGTATTTT. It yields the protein CASSVGVSGGHTDTQYF.

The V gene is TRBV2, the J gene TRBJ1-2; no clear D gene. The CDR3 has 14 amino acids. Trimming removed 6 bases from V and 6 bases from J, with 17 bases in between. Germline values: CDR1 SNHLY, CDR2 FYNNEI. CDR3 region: CASRIKPGLDGYTF. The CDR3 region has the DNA TGTGCCAGCAGGATCAAACCGGGTCTAGATGGCTACACCTTC.

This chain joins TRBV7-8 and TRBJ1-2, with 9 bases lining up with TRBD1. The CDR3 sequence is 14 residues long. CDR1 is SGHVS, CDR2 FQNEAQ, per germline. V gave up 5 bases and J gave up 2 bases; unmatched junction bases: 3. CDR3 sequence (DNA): TGTGCCAGCAGCCGGGGACAGGGAAACTATGGCTACACCTTC. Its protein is CASSRGQGNYGYTF.

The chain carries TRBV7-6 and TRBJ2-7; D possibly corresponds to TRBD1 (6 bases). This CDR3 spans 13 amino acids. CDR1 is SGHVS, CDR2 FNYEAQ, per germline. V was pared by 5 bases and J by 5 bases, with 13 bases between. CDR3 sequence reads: CASSPRAGDEQYF. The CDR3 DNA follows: TGTGCCAGCAGCCCCAGGGCAGGGGACGAGCAGTACTTC.

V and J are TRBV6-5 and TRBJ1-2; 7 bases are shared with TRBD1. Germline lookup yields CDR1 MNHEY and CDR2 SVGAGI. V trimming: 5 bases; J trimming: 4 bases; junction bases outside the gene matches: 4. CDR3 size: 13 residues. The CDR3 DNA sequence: TGTGCCAGCAGTGAGACAGGGTCCTATGGCTACACCTTC. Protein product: CASSETGSYGYTF.

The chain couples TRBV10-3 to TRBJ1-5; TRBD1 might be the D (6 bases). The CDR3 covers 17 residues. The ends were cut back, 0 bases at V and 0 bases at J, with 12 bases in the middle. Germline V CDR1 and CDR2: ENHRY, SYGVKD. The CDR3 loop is CAISESRGGPSNQPQHF. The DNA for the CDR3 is TGTGCCATCAGTGAGTCCCGCGGGGGGCCTAGCAATCAGCCCCAGCATTTT.

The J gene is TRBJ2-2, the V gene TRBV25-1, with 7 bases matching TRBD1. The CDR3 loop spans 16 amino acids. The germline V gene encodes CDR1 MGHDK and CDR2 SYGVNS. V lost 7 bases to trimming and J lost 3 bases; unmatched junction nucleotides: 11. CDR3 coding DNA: TGTGCCAGCACCCAACCCGACAGGGAAGACACCGGGGAGCTGTTTTTT. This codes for CASTQPDREDTGELFF.

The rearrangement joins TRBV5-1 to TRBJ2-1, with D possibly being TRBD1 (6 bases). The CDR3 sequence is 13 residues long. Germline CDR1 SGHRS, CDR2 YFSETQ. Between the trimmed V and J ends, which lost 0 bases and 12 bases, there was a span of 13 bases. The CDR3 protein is CASSLVRGQWQFF. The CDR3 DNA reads TGCGCCAGCAGCTTGGTCCGAGGACAGTGGCAGTTCTTC.

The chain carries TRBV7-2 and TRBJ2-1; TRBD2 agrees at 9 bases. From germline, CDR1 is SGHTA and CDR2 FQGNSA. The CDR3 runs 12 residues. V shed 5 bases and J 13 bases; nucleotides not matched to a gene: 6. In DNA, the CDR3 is TGTGCCAGCAGCCCCTGGACTAGCGACCAGTTCTTC. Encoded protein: CASSPWTSDQFF.

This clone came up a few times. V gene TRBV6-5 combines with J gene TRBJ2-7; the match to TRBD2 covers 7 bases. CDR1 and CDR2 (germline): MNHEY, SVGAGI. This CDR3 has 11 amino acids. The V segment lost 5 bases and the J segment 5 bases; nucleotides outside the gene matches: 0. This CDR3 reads CASSGGDEQYF. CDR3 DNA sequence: TGTGCCAGCAGTGGGGGGGACGAGCAGTACTTC.

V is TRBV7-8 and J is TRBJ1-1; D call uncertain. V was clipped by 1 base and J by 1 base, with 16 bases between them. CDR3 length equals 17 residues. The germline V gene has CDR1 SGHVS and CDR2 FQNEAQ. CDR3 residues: CASSLGWAGSGNTEAFF. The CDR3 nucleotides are TGTGCCAGCAGCTTAGGATGGGCGGGTAGCGGGAACACTGAAGCTTTCTTT. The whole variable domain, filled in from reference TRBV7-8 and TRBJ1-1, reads GAGVSQSPRYKVAKRGQDVALRCDPISGHVSLFWYQQALGQGPEFLTYFQNEAQLDKSGLPSDRFFAERPEGSVSTLKIQRTQQEDSAVYLCASSLGWAGSGNTEAFFGQGTRLTVV.

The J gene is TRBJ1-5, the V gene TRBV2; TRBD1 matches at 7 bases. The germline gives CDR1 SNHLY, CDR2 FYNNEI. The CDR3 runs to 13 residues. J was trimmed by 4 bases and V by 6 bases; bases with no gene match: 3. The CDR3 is CASRGQSNQPQHF. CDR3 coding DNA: TGTGCCAGCAGGGGACAGAGTAATCAGCCCCAGCATTTT.

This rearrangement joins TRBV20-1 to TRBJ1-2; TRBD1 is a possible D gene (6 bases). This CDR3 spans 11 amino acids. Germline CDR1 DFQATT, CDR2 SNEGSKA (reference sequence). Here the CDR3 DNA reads TGCAGCCCTAAGGGGGACTATGGCTACACCTTC. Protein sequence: CSPKGDYGYTF.